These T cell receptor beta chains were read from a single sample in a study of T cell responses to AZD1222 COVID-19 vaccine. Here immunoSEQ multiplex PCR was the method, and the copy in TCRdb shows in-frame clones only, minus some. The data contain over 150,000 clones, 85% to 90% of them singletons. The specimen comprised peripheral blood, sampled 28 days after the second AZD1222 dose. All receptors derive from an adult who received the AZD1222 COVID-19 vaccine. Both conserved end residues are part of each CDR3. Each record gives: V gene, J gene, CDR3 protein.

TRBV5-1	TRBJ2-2	CASSITGSPHPGELFF
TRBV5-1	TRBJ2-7	CASSLTAGPEQYF
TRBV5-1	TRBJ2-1	CASSLSPSGGGDEQFF
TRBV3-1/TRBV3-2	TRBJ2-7	CASTSRDRGYEQYF
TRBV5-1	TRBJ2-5	CASSVQGNQETQYF
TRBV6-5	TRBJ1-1	CASRDQGRAEAFF
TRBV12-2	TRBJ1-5	CASRLRPRNQPQHF
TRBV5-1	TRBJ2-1	CASSSTAGGNEQFF
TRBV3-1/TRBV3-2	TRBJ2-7	CASSQGQRVGEQYF
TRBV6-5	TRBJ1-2	CASSYGGVSGYTF
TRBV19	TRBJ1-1	CASSKPPTGRDTEAFF
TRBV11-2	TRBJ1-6	CASSSTGTIGEPLHF
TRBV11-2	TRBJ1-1	CASSRTPGNTEAFF
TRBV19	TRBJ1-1	CASSIQGATEAFF
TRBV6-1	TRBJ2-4	CASSEAAAGGIQYF
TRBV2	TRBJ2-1	CASSVTSGGANEQFF
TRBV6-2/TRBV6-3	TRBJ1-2	CASSYSKIVGGYTF
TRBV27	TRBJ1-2	CASSLSAGGIYGYTF
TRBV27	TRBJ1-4	CASKGTGINEKLFF
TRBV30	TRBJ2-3	CAWGLARDTQYF
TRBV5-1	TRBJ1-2	CASSTPEQGNYGYTF
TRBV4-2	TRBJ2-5	CASSQEPRETQYF
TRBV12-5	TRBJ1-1	CASGLEGGTEAFF
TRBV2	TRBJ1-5	CAGSTGDQPQHF
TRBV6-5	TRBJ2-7	CASSYSGGSSYEQYF
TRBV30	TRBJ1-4	CAYEQEGREKLFF
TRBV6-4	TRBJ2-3	CASSDSGGSADTQYF
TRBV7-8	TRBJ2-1	CASSSGTLSSYNEQFF
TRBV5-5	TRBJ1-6	CASSLMGAVGSPLHF